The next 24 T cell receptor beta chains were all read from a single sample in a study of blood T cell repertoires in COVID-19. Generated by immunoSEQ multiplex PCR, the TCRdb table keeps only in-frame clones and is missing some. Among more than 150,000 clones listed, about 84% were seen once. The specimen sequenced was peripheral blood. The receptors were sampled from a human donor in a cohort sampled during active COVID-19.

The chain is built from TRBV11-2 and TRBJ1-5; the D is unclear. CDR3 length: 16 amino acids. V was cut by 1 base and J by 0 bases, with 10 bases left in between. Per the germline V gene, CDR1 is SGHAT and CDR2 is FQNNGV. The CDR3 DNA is TGTGCCAGCAGCTTAGGGTCCGAGCCTAGCAATCAGCCCCAGCATTTT. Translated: CASSLGSEPSNQPQHF.

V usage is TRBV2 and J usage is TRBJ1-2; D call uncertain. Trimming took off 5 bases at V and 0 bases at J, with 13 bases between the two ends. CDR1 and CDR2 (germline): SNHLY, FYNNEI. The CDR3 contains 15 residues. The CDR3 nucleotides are TGTGCCAGCAGTACGCCAGAAAACGCTAACTATGGCTACACCTTC. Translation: CASSTPENANYGYTF.

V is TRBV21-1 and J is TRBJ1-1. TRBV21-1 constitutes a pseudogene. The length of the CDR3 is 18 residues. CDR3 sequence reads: CASSNHLWERKMNTEAFF. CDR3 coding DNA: TGTGCCAGCAGCAATCATTTGTGGGAGAGAAAAATGAACACTGAAGCTTTCTTT.

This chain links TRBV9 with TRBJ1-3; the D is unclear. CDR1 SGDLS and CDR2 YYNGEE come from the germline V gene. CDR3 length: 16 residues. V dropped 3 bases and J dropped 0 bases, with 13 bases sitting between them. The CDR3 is CASSGSFTISGNTIYF. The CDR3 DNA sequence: TGTGCCAGCAGCGGGAGCTTCACTATCTCTGGAAACACCATATATTTT.

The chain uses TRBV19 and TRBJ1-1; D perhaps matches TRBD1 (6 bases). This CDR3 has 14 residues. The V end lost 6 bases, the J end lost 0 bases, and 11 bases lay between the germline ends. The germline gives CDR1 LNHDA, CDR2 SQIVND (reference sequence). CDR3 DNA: TGTGCCAGTAGAACTGGACAGCTGAACACTGAAGCTTTCTTT. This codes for CASRTGQLNTEAFF.

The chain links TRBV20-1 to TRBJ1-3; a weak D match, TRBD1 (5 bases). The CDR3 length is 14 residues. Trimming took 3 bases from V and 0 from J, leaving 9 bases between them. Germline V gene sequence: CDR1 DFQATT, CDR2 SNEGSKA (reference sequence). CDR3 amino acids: CSASQGFSGNTIYF. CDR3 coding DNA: TGCAGTGCTAGTCAGGGATTCTCTGGAAACACCATATATTTT.

In DNA form, the CDR3 reads TGCGCCAGCAGCCCCCTGGATTCGAGGACTGAAGCTTTCTTT. This translates into CASSPLDSRTEAFF. This sequence joins TRBV5-1 and TRBJ1-1; D is unclear. The CDR3 sequence is 14 residues long. V shed 4 bases and J shed 5 bases, with 15 bases lying between them. The V gene's germline CDR1 is SGHRS and CDR2 YFSETQ.

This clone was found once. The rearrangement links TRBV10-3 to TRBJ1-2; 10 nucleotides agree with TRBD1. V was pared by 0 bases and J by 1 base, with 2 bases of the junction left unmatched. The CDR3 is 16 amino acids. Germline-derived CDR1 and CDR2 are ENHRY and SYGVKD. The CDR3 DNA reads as TGTGCCATCAGTGAGTCGACAGGGGGCCTTAACTATGGCTACACCTTC. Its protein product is CAISESTGGLNYGYTF.

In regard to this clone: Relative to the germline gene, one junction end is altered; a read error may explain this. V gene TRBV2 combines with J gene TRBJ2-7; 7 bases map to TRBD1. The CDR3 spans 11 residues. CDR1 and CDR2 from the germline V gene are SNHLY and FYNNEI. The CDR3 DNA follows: TGTGCCAGCAGGAGGGTCAGACAGGGCCATTTC. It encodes CASRRVRQGHF.

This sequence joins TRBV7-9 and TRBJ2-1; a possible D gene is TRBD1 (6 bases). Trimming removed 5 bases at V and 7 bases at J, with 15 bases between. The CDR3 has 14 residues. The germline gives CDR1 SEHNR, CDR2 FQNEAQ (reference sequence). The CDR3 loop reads CASSGKDRSNEQFF. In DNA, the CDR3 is TGTGCCAGCAGCGGGAAGGACAGAAGTAATGAGCAGTTCTTC.

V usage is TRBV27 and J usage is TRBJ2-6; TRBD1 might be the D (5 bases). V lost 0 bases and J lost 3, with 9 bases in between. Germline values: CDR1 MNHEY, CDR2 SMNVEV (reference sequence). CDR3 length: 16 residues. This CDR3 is CASSLSVGLGANVLTF. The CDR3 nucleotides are TGTGCCAGCAGTTTATCGGTGGGGCTTGGGGCCAACGTCCTGACTTTC.

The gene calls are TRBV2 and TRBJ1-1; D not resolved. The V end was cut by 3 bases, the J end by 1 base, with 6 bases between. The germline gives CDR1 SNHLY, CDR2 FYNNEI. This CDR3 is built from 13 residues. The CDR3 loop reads CASSDPGNTEAFF. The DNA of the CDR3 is TGTGCCAGCAGTGACCCAGGGAACACTGAAGCTTTCTTT. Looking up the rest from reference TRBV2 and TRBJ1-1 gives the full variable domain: EPEVTQTPSHQVTQMGQEVILRCVPISNHLYFYWYRQILGQKVEFLVSFYNNEISEKSEIFDDQFSVERPDGSNFTLKIRSTKLEDSAMYFCASSDPGNTEAFFGQGTRLTVV.

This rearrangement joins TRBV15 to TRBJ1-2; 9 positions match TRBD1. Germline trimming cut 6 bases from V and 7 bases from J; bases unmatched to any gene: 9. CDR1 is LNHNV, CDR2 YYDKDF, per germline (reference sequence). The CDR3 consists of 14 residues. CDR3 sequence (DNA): TGTGCCACCAGAAGGACAGGGGACGTTTGTGGCTACACCTTC. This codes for CATRRTGDVCGYTF.

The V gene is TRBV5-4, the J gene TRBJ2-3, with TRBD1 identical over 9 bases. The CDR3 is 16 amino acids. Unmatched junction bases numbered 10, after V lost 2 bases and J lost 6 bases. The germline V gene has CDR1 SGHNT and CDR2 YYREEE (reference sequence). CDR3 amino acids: CASSFPDRGASDTQYF. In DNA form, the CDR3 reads TGTGCCAGCAGCTTCCCGGACAGGGGTGCATCGGATACGCAGTATTTT.

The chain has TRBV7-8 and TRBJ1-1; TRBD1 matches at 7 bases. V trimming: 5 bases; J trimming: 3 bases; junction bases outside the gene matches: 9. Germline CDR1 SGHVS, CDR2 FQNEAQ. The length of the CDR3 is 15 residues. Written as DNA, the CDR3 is TGTGCCAGCAGCCCCAGGGGGGTTTTGGACACTGAAGCTTTCTTT. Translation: CASSPRGVLDTEAFF.

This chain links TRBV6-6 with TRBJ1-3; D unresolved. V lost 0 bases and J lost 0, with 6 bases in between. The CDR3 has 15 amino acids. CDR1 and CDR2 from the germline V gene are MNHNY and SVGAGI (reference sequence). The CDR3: CASSYSSISGNTIYF. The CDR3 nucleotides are TGTGCCAGCAGTTACTCGAGCATCTCTGGAAACACCATATATTTT.

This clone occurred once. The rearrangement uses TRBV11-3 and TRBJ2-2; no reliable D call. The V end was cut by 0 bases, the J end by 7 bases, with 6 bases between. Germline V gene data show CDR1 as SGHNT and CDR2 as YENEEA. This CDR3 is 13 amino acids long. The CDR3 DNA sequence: TGTGCCAGCAGCTTAGACACGGTCGGGGAGCTGTTTTTT. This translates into CASSLDTVGELFF.

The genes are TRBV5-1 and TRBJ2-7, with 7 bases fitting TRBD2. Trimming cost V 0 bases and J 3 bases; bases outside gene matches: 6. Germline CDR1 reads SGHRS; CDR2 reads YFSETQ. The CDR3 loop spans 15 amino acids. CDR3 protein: CASSLEGGRYYEQYF. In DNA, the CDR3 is TGCGCCAGCAGCTTGGAAGGCGGGAGATACTACGAGCAGTACTTC.

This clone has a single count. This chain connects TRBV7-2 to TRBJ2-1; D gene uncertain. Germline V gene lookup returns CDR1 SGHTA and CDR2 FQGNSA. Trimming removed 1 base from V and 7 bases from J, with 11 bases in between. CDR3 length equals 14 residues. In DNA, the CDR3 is TGTGCCAGCAGCTTAGGTTGGAGCCGTAATGAGCAGTTCTTC. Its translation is CASSLGWSRNEQFF.

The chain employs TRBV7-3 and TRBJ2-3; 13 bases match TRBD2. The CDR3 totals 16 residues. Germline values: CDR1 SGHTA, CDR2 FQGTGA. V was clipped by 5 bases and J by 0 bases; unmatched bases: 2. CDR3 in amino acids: CASSPGLAGSTDTQYF. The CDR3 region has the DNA TGTGCCAGCAGCCCGGGACTAGCGGGGAGCACAGATACGCAGTATTTT.

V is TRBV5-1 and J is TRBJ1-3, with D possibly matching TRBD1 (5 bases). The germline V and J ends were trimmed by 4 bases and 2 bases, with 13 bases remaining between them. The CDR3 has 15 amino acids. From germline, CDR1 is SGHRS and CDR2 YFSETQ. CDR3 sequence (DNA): TGCGCCAGCAGCATTGGGGCGGAGACTGGAAACACCATATATTTT. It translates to CASSIGAETGNTIYF.

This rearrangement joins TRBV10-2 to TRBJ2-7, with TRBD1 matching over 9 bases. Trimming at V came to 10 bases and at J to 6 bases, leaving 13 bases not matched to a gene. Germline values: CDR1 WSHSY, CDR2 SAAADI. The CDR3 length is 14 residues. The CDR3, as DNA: TGCGCCACCACCCCTCCGGACAGGGGAGGCGAGCAGTACTTC. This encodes CATTPPDRGGEQYF.

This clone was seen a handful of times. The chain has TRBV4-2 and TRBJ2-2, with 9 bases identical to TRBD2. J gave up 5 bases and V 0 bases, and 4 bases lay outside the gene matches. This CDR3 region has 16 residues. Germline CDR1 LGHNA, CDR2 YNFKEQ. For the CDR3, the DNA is TGTGCCAGCAGCCAAGAGCGGGGGGGCTTGACCGGGGAGCTGTTTTTT. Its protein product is CASSQERGGLTGELFF.

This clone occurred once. Written as DNA, the CDR3 is TGTGCCAGCAGCTCCGCCCCTGGGGGAGGGGGAGGGGAGACCCAGTACTTC. Amino acid sequence: CASSSAPGGGGGETQYF. The V call is TRBV11-2, the J call TRBJ2-5; maybe TRBD2 (7 bases). This CDR3 is built from 17 residues. Trimming stripped 4 bases from V and 5 bases from J, with 23 bases between. Germline V lookup: CDR1 SGHAT, CDR2 FQNNGV.